The TCR beta chain under discussion was sequenced for a study of monozygotic twins with inflammatory bowel disease. TCRdb reanalyzed the 5' RACE reads, giving one entry per CDR3 protein sequence and no DNA. The table for this sample gives approximately 400,000 distinct CDR3 sequences. The germline V gene has CDR1 SGHKS and CDR2 YYEKEE (reference sequence). The CDR3 consists of 13 residues. Points on this clonotype: Its antigen is not identified.

Study-level points and caveats: Limited statistical power may explain no repertoire similarity difference between concordant and discordant twins.

The TCR was taken from a human donor with ulcerative colitis or Crohn's disease, or a healthy co-twin of an affected twin (not recorded which). Sequencing was done on a sample of blood. The rearrangement joins TRBV5-5 to TRBJ1-1. The CDR3 reads CASSWGRETEAFF.